This T cell receptor beta chain was identified in a study of PD-1 blockade in classical Hodgkin lymphoma. Indicated time point: cycle 4 day 1 (C4D1), after six to seven weeks of nivolumab. Every single patient, without exception, relapsed after autologous stem cell transplantation, and brentuximab vedotin exposure varied. Thawed PBMCs underwent magnetic negative selection to yield purified CD4+ T cells. The table came from immunoSEQ multiplex PCR; TCRdb's copy has only in-frame clones and leaves some out. The sample carries about 22,000 clones, approximately 67% recorded once. V was pared by 4 bases and J by 4 bases, with 17 bases between. Germline-derived CDR1 and CDR2 are SGDLS and YYNGEE. CDR3 length: 15 amino acids.

This sequence originates from a human donor with classical Hodgkin lymphoma. The sample in question was CD4+ T cells from blood, obtained before the fourth cycle of nivolumab. V gene TRBV9 combines with J gene TRBJ1-2, with a possible D match to TRBD1 (6 bases). Here the CDR3 DNA reads TGTGCCAGCAGCTCCCGGGTCTCAGGGGCCTATGGCTACACCTTC. Protein: CASSSRVSGAYGYTF.